Shown below are 4 T cell receptor beta chains from a single sample sequenced in a study of T cell repertoires in cytomegalovirus infection. TCRdb redid the calling of the reads with MiXCR, one entry per CDR3 protein. The sample carries a few hundred thousand distinct CDR3 sequences, more than 9% recorded once. The sequenced material came from PBMCs. The receptors originated from a human donor in good health (CMV status not recorded). Some clones in this sample may be carry-over from other donors' samples.

This clonotype occurred many times. The rearrangement joins TRBV7-2 to TRBJ1-5; TRBD1 agrees at 7 bases. The V gene end was trimmed by 2 bases and the J gene end by 6 bases; junction bases not matched to a gene: 7. This CDR3 contains 15 residues. The germline V gene has CDR1 SGHTA and CDR2 FQGNSA. CDR3 DNA sequence: TGTGCCAGCAGCTTAAGACAGGGAATGGGTCAGCCCCAGCATTTT. Translating it yields CASSLRQGMGQPQHF.

In its sample, this clonotype was seen many times. The V and J genes are TRBV7-2 and TRBJ1-1; D is ambiguous. Germline lookup yields CDR1 SGHTA and CDR2 FQGNSA. Trimming cost V 5 bases and J 8 bases, with 18 bases left between them. The CDR3 has 14 amino acids. The CDR3 sequence is CASSRLGRTAEAFF. CDR3 nucleotides: TGTGCCAGCAGCCGCCTCGGCAGGACGGCCGAAGCTTTCTTT.

This clonotype turned up a few times. This chain joins TRBV19 and TRBJ2-1; D is unresolved. Germline V CDR1 and CDR2: LNHDA, SQIVND (reference sequence). The length of the CDR3 is 11 residues. The ends were cut back, 3 bases at V and 8 bases at J, with 5 bases in the middle. DNA for the CDR3: TGTGCCAGTAGTATCTGGGATGAGCAGTTCTTC. Amino acids: CASSIWDEQFF.

The table lists this clonotype with many counts. The chain uses TRBV6-2 or TRBV6-3 and TRBJ2-5, with 9 bases aligning to TRBD2. The CDR3 spans 16 residues. Unmatched junction bases numbered 3, after V lost 0 bases and J lost 1 base. The germline V gene encodes CDR1 MNHEY and CDR2 SVGEGT. This chain's CDR3 is CASSYSASGVQETQYF. In DNA, the CDR3 is TGTGCCAGCAGTTACTCGGCTAGCGGGGTCCAAGAGACCCAGTACTTC.